What follows describes a single T cell receptor (beta chain). 13 Jbeta primers and 60 Vbeta primers were used for the PCR. Assay used: immunoSEQ multiplex PCR; TCRdb lists only in-frame clones, some missing. Here the sample table reports around 100,000 clones. These data are taken from a study of cytomegalovirus exposure and HLA in healthy donors. Germline V lookup: CDR1 KGHSH, CDR2 LQKENI. This CDR3 spans 13 amino acids. V was trimmed by 6 bases and J by 7 bases, leaving 16 bases between them. The genes are TRBV18 and TRBJ2-7; D is perhaps TRBD2 (5 bases). This TCR was sampled from a man aged 40-49 years in good health and CMV-seropositive. The source material was PBMCs. The CDR3 protein is CASSQASGYEQYF. For the CDR3, the DNA is TGTGCCAGCTCCCAAGCCAGCGGTTATGAGCAGTACTTC.